A selection of T cell receptor beta chains follows, all from one sample in a study of blood T cell repertoires in COVID-19. Libraries were prepared by immunoSEQ multiplex PCR; TCRdb keeps only in-frame clonotypes and omits some of them. The sample yields 650,000 to 800,000 clones, around 90% seen once. Sequencing was carried out using peripheral blood. The source is a woman aged 18-35 years with acute or convalescent COVID-19. The CDR3 runs from the conserved cysteine through the conserved F or W. D genes are given only for firm matches. Some rows have no size entry. The others give once, few or many, or a class for an expanded clone.

>-|-|TRBV12-3/TRBV12-4|TRBJ2-3
CASSFVSDTQYF
TGTGCCAGCAGTTTTGTCTCAGATACGCAGTATTTT
>TRBD1|-|TRBV6-5|TRBJ1-1
CASSLRTGGVTEAFF
TGTGCCAGCAGTTTACGGACAGGCGGGGTCACTGAAGCTTTCTTT
>TRBD1|-|TRBV5-4|TRBJ1-2
CASSSDRGFYGYTF
TGTGCCAGCAGCTCTGACAGGGGATTCTATGGCTACACCTTC
>TRBD1|-|TRBV6-5|TRBJ1-5
CASSYSKDRIKPQHF
TGTGCCAGCAGTTACTCGAAGGACAGGATCAAGCCCCAGCATTTT
>-|-|TRBV5-6|TRBJ2-7
CASSFGGLDEQYF
TGTGCCAGCAGCTTCGGGGGTCTGGACGAGCAGTACTTC
>TRBD1|-|TRBV24-1|TRBJ2-2
CASSATGARTGELFF
TGTGCCTCATCCGCGACAGGGGCGAGAACCGGGGAGCTGTTTTTT
>TRBD1|-|TRBV3-1/TRBV3-2|TRBJ2-2
CASSSDRGSGELFF
TGTGCCAGCAGCTCGGACAGGGGGTCTGGGGAGCTGTTTTTT
>-|-|TRBV28|TRBJ2-1
CASRGTNSYNEQFF
TGTGCCAGCAGAGGGACAAATTCCTACAATGAGCAGTTCTTC
>-|-|TRBV20-1|TRBJ1-1
CSASQRGASSYTEAFF
TGCAGTGCTAGTCAACGGGGGGCGTCGAGTTACACTGAAGCTTTCTTT
>-|-|TRBV19|TRBJ1-5
CASRSNWGGNQPQHF
TGTGCCAGTAGGTCCAATTGGGGCGGCAATCAGCCCCAGCATTTT
>TRBD1|-|TRBV5-5|TRBJ1-5
CASSYGQDPYQPQHF
TGTGCCAGCAGCTATGGACAGGATCCTTATCAGCCCCAGCATTTT
>TRBD1|-|TRBV25-1|TRBJ1-2
CASSELPGGFGYTF
TGTGCCAGCAGTGAATTACCAGGGGGATTTGGCTACACCTTC
>TRBD1|-|TRBV10-3|TRBJ1-6
CANQRDRGDHFNSPLHF
TGTGCCAACCAGAGGGACAGGGGCGACCATTTTAATTCACCCCTCCACTTT
>-|-|TRBV10-2|TRBJ2-2
CASSGWSRGNTGELFF
TGCGCCAGCAGTGGGTGGTCTAGAGGGAACACCGGGGAGCTGTTTTTT
>TRBD2|once|TRBV9|TRBJ2-2
CASSYSGGEHTGELFF
TGTGCCAGCAGCTACAGCGGGGGGGAACACACCGGGGAGCTGTTTTTT
>-|-|TRBV2|TRBJ1-2
CASSELLETGYGYTF
TGTGCCAGCAGTGAATTGCTAGAGACTGGCTATGGCTACACCTTC
>-|once|TRBV3-1/TRBV3-2|TRBJ2-7
CASSQDRRVEHEQYF
TGTGCCAGCAGCCAAGATCGCCGGGTGGAGCACGAGCAGTACTTC
>TRBD2|-|TRBV9|TRBJ2-3
CASSVWGSSGGTDTQYF
TGTGCCAGCAGCGTATGGGGAAGTAGCGGGGGAACAGATACGCAGTATTTT
>-|once|TRBV7-9|TRBJ1-1
CASRTGSPATEAFF
TGTGCCAGCAGAACCGGGTCCCCAGCGACTGAAGCTTTCTTT
>TRBD1|few|TRBV7-6|TRBJ2-3
CASSHHRGQSTDTQYF
TGTGCCAGCAGCCACCACAGGGGGCAGAGCACAGATACGCAGTATTTT
>-|-|TRBV4-3|TRBJ2-2
CASSQLGLRNTGELFF
TGCGCCAGCAGCCAATTGGGACTTCGGAACACCGGGGAGCTGTTTTTT
>TRBD2|-|TRBV27|TRBJ2-7
CASSHPPTGGRYEQYF
TGTGCCAGCAGTCACCCCCCGACAGGCGGGAGGTACGAGCAGTACTTC
>-|-|TRBV9|TRBJ1-1
CASSPGGDTEAFF
TGTGCCAGCAGTCCGGGAGGGGACACTGAAGCTTTCTTT
>TRBD1|-|TRBV9|TRBJ1-4
CASSIDRGRNEKLFF
TGTGCCAGCAGCATAGACAGGGGAAGAAATGAAAAACTGTTTTTT
>-|-|TRBV9|TRBJ2-7
CASSVRTGLGEQYF
TGTGCCAGCAGCGTCCGGACGGGATTGGGGGAGCAGTACTTC
>TRBD1|-|TRBV4-3|TRBJ1-1
CASSQDQNRGLTGTEAFF
TGCGCCAGCAGCCAAGATCAGAACAGGGGGCTCACGGGCACTGAAGCTTTCTTT
>TRBD1|-|TRBV6-5|TRBJ1-1
CASKEDRGHAEAFF
TGTGCCAGCAAGGAAGACAGGGGGCACGCTGAAGCTTTCTTT
>-|-|TRBV4-2|TRBJ2-7
CASSASEGYEQYF
TGTGCCAGCTCGGCAAGTGAGGGATACGAGCAGTACTTC
>TRBD1|-|TRBV19|TRBJ1-5
CASSWTGEANQPQHF
TGTGCCAGTAGTTGGACAGGGGAGGCCAATCAGCCCCAGCATTTT
>-|-|TRBV27|TRBJ1-2
CASSPGAMSYGYTF
TGTGCCAGCAGCCCAGGGGCGATGAGCTATGGCTACACCTTC
>TRBD1|-|TRBV5-1|TRBJ1-5
CASSPGTGAHQPQHF
TGCGCCAGCAGCCCAGGGACAGGGGCTCATCAGCCCCAGCATTTT
>TRBD1|-|TRBV6-2/TRBV6-3|TRBJ2-7
CASSPLGTGGLEQYF
TGTGCCAGCAGTCCACTCGGGACAGGGGGCCTCGAGCAGTACTTC
>-|-|TRBV19|TRBJ1-2
CASSPQQGVRYGYTF
TGTGCCAGTAGTCCCCAGCAGGGTGTTCGCTATGGCTACACCTTC
>TRBD2|-|TRBV5-1|TRBJ2-3
CASSAETSGAGTDTQYF
TGCGCCAGCAGCGCCGAGACTAGCGGCGCGGGTACAGATACGCAGTATTTT
>-|-|TRBV5-6|TRBJ1-6
CASSTALTAKSPLHF
TGTGCCAGCAGCACAGCGCTGACAGCTAAATCACCCCTCCACTTT
>-|-|TRBV28|TRBJ2-1
CASSFKEQFF
TGTGCCAGCAGTTTCAAAGAGCAGTTCTTC
>TRBD2|-|TRBV14|TRBJ2-5
CASSALAGGQETQYF
TGTGCCAGCAGCGCGCTAGCGGGGGGTCAAGAGACCCAGTACTTC
>-|-|TRBV4-1|TRBJ1-3
CASSQGMVRGAGGNTIYF
TGCGCCAGCAGCCAAGGGATGGTCCGGGGGGCGGGTGGAAACACCATATATTTT
>TRBD1|-|TRBV4-1|TRBJ2-2
CASSLTGVGELFF
TGCGCCAGCAGCCTGACAGGGGTCGGGGAGCTGTTTTTT
>TRBD1|-|TRBV4-1|TRBJ1-2
CASSQVTGGEDYGYTF
TGCGCCAGCAGCCAGGTGACAGGGGGTGAGGACTATGGCTACACCTTC
>-|-|TRBV2|TRBJ1-6
CASSEVETVSSYNSPLHF
TGTGCCAGCAGTGAGGTGGAGACAGTGAGCTCCTATAATTCACCCCTCCACTTT
>TRBD1|-|TRBV29-1|TRBJ1-1
CSVVPGQRGTEAFF
TGCAGCGTTGTACCGGGACAGAGGGGCACTGAAGCTTTCTTT
>TRBD2|-|TRBV7-2|TRBJ2-3
CASSLARLAGGQADTQYF
TGTGCCAGCAGCTTAGCGAGGCTAGCGGGGGGGCAGGCAGATACGCAGTATTTT
>-|-|TRBV7-9|TRBJ1-6
CASSSLTGPNSPLHF
TGTGCCAGCAGCTCCCTCACTGGTCCTAATTCACCCCTCCACTTT
>-|-|TRBV21-1|TRBJ1-1
CASSKARQGKGVNTEAFF
TGTGCCAGCAGCAAAGCCAGACAGGGGAAGGGGGTGAACACTGAAGCTTTCTTT
>-|-|TRBV18|TRBJ1-5
CASSPGRGSNQPQHF
TGTGCCAGCTCACCAGGGCGGGGTAGCAATCAGCCCCAGCATTTT
>-|-|TRBV4-3|TRBJ1-4
CASSQGGGQGSEKLFF
TGCGCCAGCAGCCAAGGGGGAGGGCAGGGGAGTGAAAAACTGTTTTTT
>-|-|TRBV12-3/TRBV12-4|TRBJ1-2
CASSLDRLSGYTF
TGTGCCAGCAGTTTAGACAGGTTAAGTGGCTACACCTTC
>-|-|TRBV6-5|TRBJ1-1
CASRQRGTEAFF
TGTGCCAGCAGACAAAGGGGAACTGAAGCTTTCTTT
>TRBD1|-|TRBV19|TRBJ1-1
CASHPDTYRDRAGAFF
TGTGCCAGCCATCCAGACACATACCGGGACAGGGCCGGAGCTTTCTTT
>-|-|TRBV6-2/TRBV6-3|TRBJ2-2
CASSYSRERDTPTGELFF
TGTGCCAGCAGTTACTCGCGGGAGCGGGACACTCCGACCGGGGAGCTGTTTTTT
>TRBD1|-|TRBV6-5|TRBJ1-2
CASRDRSHGYTF
TGTGCCAGCAGGGACAGGTCGCATGGCTACACCTTC
>TRBD2|-|TRBV24-1|TRBJ2-7
CATSDLPGQTSDSYEQYF
TGTGCCACCAGTGATTTGCCCGGCCAGACTAGCGACTCCTACGAGCAGTACTTC